This T cell receptor beta chain was profiled in a study of cytomegalovirus exposure and HLA in healthy donors (dated by TCRdb to the late 2010s). Study-level background: In an earlier analysis of 587 of the donors, 276 Gb of sequence data and just under 120 million unique TCR beta sequences from approximately 180 million T cells were reported. The later analysis used no new phenotypic data to find candidate immune exposures, relying instead on TCR beta sequences and their occurrence across donors. The study profiled the T cell repertoires of approximately 700 subjects by immunosequencing and related them to cytomegalovirus serostatus. Typing coverage varied by locus: roughly 620-640 donors for A, B, C, DRB1 and DQB1; roughly 560 for DQA1; about 600 for DPA1; about 450 for DPB1. All discovery cohort repertoires had been generated using a single sequencing platform. Among 300 to 500 genotyped donors of the cohort, an average of about 220,000 unique TCR beta nucleotide sequences was sequenced per donor, of which approximately 18% were non-productive. To study patterns of TCR occurrence, a later analysis re-analyzed previously published TCR beta repertoires from around 670 donors and added high-resolution HLA genotyping. Genome-wide SNP genotypes for about three fifths of the 666 donors were used in a later genetic analysis, which treated that subset as a discovery cohort. To predict cytomegalovirus infection status, the study brought together high-throughput TCR immunosequencing, statistical association of individual TCRs with disease status, and machine learning. HLA typing included class I and class II loci at four-digit resolution. In an earlier analysis of about 590 of the donors, high-throughput TCR beta sequencing was used to judge whether each TCR beta V gene segment behaved as functional or pseudogenic. Of the roughly 400 genotyped donors, about 84% fell in the genetic ancestry cluster associated with self-reported Caucasian donors. Four or five DR-DQ haplotypes were handled as single units for association and clustering because linkage in the cohort was strong. Donor age, sex, ethnicity and CMV serostatus were collected together with the repertoire data. Besides the first cohort of around 700 subjects, a separate validation cohort made up of 120 different subjects was used. The study aimed to test whether cataloging public T cell receptors could reveal signatures of past pathogen exposure. An early release that covered fewer than 800 HLA-typed donors contained around 300 gigabases of sequencing data and approximately 85 million unique TCR sequences. Summary of the overall study and its limitations: In both the original and validation cohorts, the classifier was reported to diagnose cytomegalovirus status with high specificity and sensitivity. Because counts were too low, some 17 rarely observed V segments, including chromosome 9 orphons, were excluded from the earlier analysis of roughly 580 of the donors. Linkage disequilibrium might explain the correlated functional status among segregating V segments, but an unknown experimental factor could not be ruled out. Presence/absence analyses assumed roughly uniform sequencing depth across donors, an assumption that may not hold. In a later analysis, HLA-associated TCR beta chains showed more clonal expansion and lower generation probabilities than non-associated chains that were equally common. The 87-base-pair reads could not distinguish some IMGT-functional V segments, including TRBV6-2 and TRBV6-3, so those segments were excluded. A further reported finding was that TCR beta sequences accurately predicted the HLA-A and HLA-B alleles for most subjects in the first cohort. The cohort was sequenced for TCR beta chains only, and without alpha or paired-chain data the features that could be detected were limited. According to a later analysis, TCR association rates differed among HLA loci, with DRB1 alleles showing the most associated TCRs and HLA-C alleles showing the fewest. Across donors, most TCR sequences were observed very rarely, whereas some public TCRs were present in many individuals. Because some donors lacked HLA typing at each locus, the association tests relied only on the typed subset. In a later genetic analysis, a missense DCLRE1C variant was associated with V-gene and J-gene trimming of TCR beta chains, and the association was replicated in an independent cohort. The sequencing pipeline was judged likely to have produced a cluster of highly shared sequence variants as a technical artifact. A total of about 180 TCR beta chains were listed by the study as associated with cytomegalovirus. A few of the identified cytomegalovirus-associated TCR beta chains were confirmed in vitro to be specific for cytomegalovirus antigens. An earlier analysis of 587 of the donors showed that most TCR beta V segments appeared in productive rearrangements either about 90% or about 30% of the time, which broadly matched IMGT annotations. A later genetic analysis reported fewer N-insertions in productive TCRs among donors in an Asian-associated ancestry cluster than the roughly 620-donor mean. According to a later analysis, parvovirus B19, influenza, CMV and Epstein-Barr virus appeared linked to several top co-occurrence clusters. A later analysis found that most CMV-associated TCR beta chains appeared HLA-restricted, with HLA associations seemingly driven largely by CMV exposure. The authors suggested that the approach could potentially be generalized to other disease states and immunological phenotypes. Immune exposure information for the cohort was limited to CMV serostatus. Specific HLA alleles were associated with more than 15,000 TCR beta sequences at a false discovery rate of 0.05 in a later analysis. When HLA alleles, especially DR and DQ, strongly co-occurred, TCR associations were difficult to assign to individual alleles.

The library was generated by the immunoSEQ multiplex PCR assay. The multiplex PCR relied on a mix of 60 forward primers for TCR Vbeta segments and 13 reverse primers for TCR Jbeta segments. The CDR3 region of rearranged TCR beta genes was amplified from genomic DNA with a multiplex PCR assay. The amplified TCR beta libraries were sequenced on the Illumina HiSeq System as 87-base-pair reads. In the authors' own workflow: Across the 670 or so repertoires, a later analysis counted 60 million to 90 million unique TCR beta chains, some 11 million of which were shared by at least two donors. Raw reads were error-corrected and collapsed into unique sequences with a nearest-neighbor algorithm that merged closely related sequences to remove PCR and sequencing errors. CDR3 sequences were aligned to IMGT reference sequences to assign V, D and J gene segments. Each retained sequence needed at least a six-nucleotide match to both a V gene segment and a J gene segment. Rearrangements were classified as productive when the CDR3 lacked stop codons and remained in frame with V and J, and all other rearrangements were classified as non-productive. Following IMGT convention, CDR3 was defined as the stretch from the second conserved V-encoded cysteine to the conserved J-encoded phenylalanine. Sequences without an unambiguous match to a single V gene segment were excluded from the earlier analysis of over 500 of the donors. In an earlier analysis of about 590 of the donors, a V segment was called functional when productive rearrangements were above 56.7%, and segregating when the standard deviation between donors exceeded 5%. A statistical classification framework was built for diagnosing cytomegalovirus status from the catalog of TCR beta chain sequences. V and J gene assignment, in a later analysis, came from comparing TCR nucleotide sequences with IMGT/GENE-DB human TR gene sequences. The TCRdist pipeline was used in a later analysis to assign CDR3 sequences and most-parsimonious VDJ recombination scenarios. In a later analysis, each TCR beta chain was defined by its CDR3 amino acid sequence together with its V-gene family, and reads without a unique V-gene family were excluded. As a way to deal with suspected cross-contamination and a sequencing artifact, a later analysis dropped 592 nucleotide sequences that were highly shared and had low generation probability. In a later analysis, a clonal expansion index was calculated for each public chain from normalized within-repertoire ranks of inferred template counts. A later analysis computed generation probabilities with a VDJ recombination model fitted to out-of-frame rearrangements, and checked the results against IGoR. A later analysis scored TCR-TCR, TCR-HLA and TCR-CMV co-occurrence with hypergeometric tests, applying a repertoire-size bias correction to TCR pairs. A later analysis estimated false discovery rates by permuting HLA or CMV assignments 20 times. In a later analysis, co-occurring TCRs were grouped using DBSCAN, and TCRdist sequence similarity was added for clustering within HLA-allele-positive subsets. Repertoires with fewer than 30,000 or more than 120,000 public chains were left out of co-occurrence clustering, as were about 5 repertoires with anomalous nucleotide sharing. Sourced from immuneACCESS, this table was stored by TCRdb with only in-frame sequences that have V and J called. A share of the clones is absent; for the studies checked, an unresolved V gene accounts for under half, and the remainder has no known explanation. V, J and clone size are those of that table, while D and trimming were read from the DNA. The sample includes about 110,000 clones, with 73% observed a single time. In total, the top ten clones hold around 8% of the sample.

V lost 2 bases and J lost 8 bases, and the count of bases not matched to a germline gene is 11. There are 16 amino acids in the CDR3, from cysteine to phenylalanine inclusive. Only CDR3 DNA remains: 48 bases, in frame from the first base. From a lookup of the germline V gene, CDR1 and CDR2 are MGHRA and YSYEKL. The cohort was made up of 666 healthy bone marrow donors. All cohort members were sampled while nominally healthy, although unrecorded immune exposures were likely present. The donor tested CMV seronegative and was one of the 352 seronegative cohort members. Every donor gave a peripheral blood sample, and the peripheral blood mononuclear cells from that sample were used for TCR beta sequencing. The Qiagen DNeasy Blood Extraction Kit was used to extract genomic DNA from the blood cell samples. Worth noting for this clone: Its cognate antigen has yet to be identified. There are no base qualities to consult, and no much larger clone falls within one base.

What was sequenced was PBMCs. The receptor chain draws on TRBV4-1 and TRBJ1-2, with TRBD1 matching 10 junction bases. This receptor was taken from a man aged 35-49 years in good health and CMV-seronegative. The nucleotide sequence reads as follows: TGCGCCAGCAGCCAACTCGTGGGGGACAGGGGTGACGGCTACACCTTC. This sequence encodes CASSQLVGDRGDGYTF.